This T cell receptor (beta chain) was sequenced for a study of beta chain features in type 1 diabetes. Sequenced material consisted of expressed TCRB transcripts (all of the isolated RNA was reverse transcribed). Regulatory, naive and central memory T cell samples averaged roughly 3.8 million reads. Data came from immunoSEQ multiplex PCR; TCRdb stores just in-frame clones and leaves some out. The sample gives under 300,000 clones, over 11% of which show up once; approximately 0.02% is in the top ten. Germline trimming cut 5 bases from V and 6 bases from J; bases unmatched to any gene: 6. The CDR3 loop spans 14 amino acids. Per the germline V gene, CDR1 is LGHNT and CDR2 is FRNRAP. This clone was seen more than once but under ten times. The antigen is undetermined. Study-wide results and caveats: Type 1 diabetes patients had moderately but significantly shorter TCRB CDR3s in all four CD4+ subsets. A definitive answer on HLA type influencing TCRB rearrangement was not reached here. A pattern of fewer insertions and more deletions at VDJ junctions was seen in type 1 diabetes patients.

The source of this sequence is a man under 40 with type 1 diabetes. Sequencing was carried out using naive CD4+ T cells from blood. The chain is built from TRBV12-5 and TRBJ2-3; the match to TRBD1 covers 9 bases. Written as DNA, the CDR3 is TGTGCTAGTGGTATATCCGGGACAGGGGATACGCAGTATTTT. It codes for CASGISGTGDTQYF. The variable domain in full, completed from reference TRBV12-5 and TRBJ2-3, reads DARVTQTPRHKVTEMGQEVTMRCQPILGHNTVFWYRQTMMQGLELLAYFRNRAPLDDSGMPKDRFSAEMPDATLATLKIQPSEPRDSAVYFCASGISGTGDTQYFGPGTRLTVL.